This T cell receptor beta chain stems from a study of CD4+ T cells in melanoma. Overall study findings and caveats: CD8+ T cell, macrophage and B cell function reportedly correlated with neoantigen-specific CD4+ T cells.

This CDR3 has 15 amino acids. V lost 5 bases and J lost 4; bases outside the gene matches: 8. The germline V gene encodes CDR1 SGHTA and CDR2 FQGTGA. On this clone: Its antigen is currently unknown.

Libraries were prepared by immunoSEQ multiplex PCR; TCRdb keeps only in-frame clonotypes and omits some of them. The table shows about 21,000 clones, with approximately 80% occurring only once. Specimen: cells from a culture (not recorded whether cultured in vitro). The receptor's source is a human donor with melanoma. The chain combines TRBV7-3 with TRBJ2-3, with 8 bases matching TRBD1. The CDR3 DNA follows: TGTGCCAGCAGCCCCAGGGGGCCATCGTCAGATACGCAGTATTTT. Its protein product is CASSPRGPSSDTQYF.